What follows are 18 T cell receptor beta chains derived from one specimen sequenced in a study of blood T cells in healthy people across ages. The authors ran a second PCR of about 6 to 11 cycles using a sample-barcoded 5' primer and a J-beta primer mix. TCRdb re-called the 5' RACE reads through MiXCR, storing one row per CDR3 protein. Of 850,000 or so distinct CDR3 sequences listed, 25% to 35% were seen once; the top ten hold 17%. The sequenced material came from blood. These receptors came from a woman of 80 years or more in good health.

This clonotype has ten or more counts. This sequence joins TRBV20-1 and TRBJ2-1; 9 bases align to TRBD2. Germline CDR1 DFQATT, CDR2 SNEGSKA (reference sequence). J was trimmed by 9 bases and V by 6 bases; bases with no gene match: 9. This CDR3 has 13 amino acids. The DNA of the CDR3 is TGCAGTGCGAATGCGGGGGGGCCTCTTGAGCAGTTCTTC. It is translated as CSANAGGPLEQFF.

This clonotype was seen at least ten times. J is TRBJ2-1 and V is TRBV7-8, with 9 bases fitting TRBD1. The CDR3 covers 16 residues. The V and J ends lost 5 bases and 7 bases, in that order; junction bases with no gene match: 12. The V gene's germline CDR1 is SGHVS and CDR2 FQNEAQ. The CDR3 DNA follows: TGTGCCAGCAGCAAGCCCGGGACAGGGTATCAAAATGAGCAGTTCTTC. Translation gives CASSKPGTGYQNEQFF.

The genes are TRBV7-2 and TRBJ1-5; 7 bases are a match to TRBD1. The CDR3 is made up of 14 amino acids. Germline V gene sequence: CDR1 SGHTA, CDR2 FQGNSA. Unmatched junction bases numbered 2, after V lost 0 bases and J lost 6 bases. The CDR3 coding sequence is TGTGCCAGCAGCTTAGCCAGACAGGGTCAGCCCCAGCATTTT. Its protein is CASSLARQGQPQHF.

This clonotype was recorded at least ten times. The rearrangement joins TRBV14 to TRBJ2-1, with 9 bases aligning to TRBD1. The CDR3 covers 16 residues. The ends lost 1 base at V and 2 bases at J; junction bases unmatched: 3. Germline assignment: CDR1 SGHDN and CDR2 FVKESK. As DNA, the CDR3 is TGTGCCAGCAGCCAAGTGACAGGGGGTGCCTACAATGAGCAGTTCTTC. Translating gives CASSQVTGGAYNEQFF.

At least ten counts were recorded for this clonotype. V and J are TRBV10-3 and TRBJ2-3; 9 bases line up with TRBD2. Trimming at V came to 0 bases and at J to 3 bases, leaving 16 bases not matched to a gene. The length of the CDR3 is 20 residues. CDR1 is ENHRY, CDR2 SYGVKD, per germline. As DNA, the CDR3 is TGTGCCATCAGTGAGTCTCCTAGCGGGGACTCTTCCGGGTATACAGATACGCAGTATTTT. Translated: CAISESPSGDSSGYTDTQYF.

Turning to this clonotype: This may be a read error, as it is one base from a much larger clone. This sequence joins TRBV7-2 and TRBJ2-6; TRBD1 might be the D (7 bases). Germline V CDR1 and CDR2: SGHTA, FQGNSA. This CDR3 spans 18 amino acids. The chain's CDR3 is CASSRGAGGTSGANALTF. The CDR3 DNA reads as TGTGCCAGCAGCCGTGGGGCAGGGGGGACCTCTGGGGCCAACGCCCTGACTTTC.

V usage is TRBV24-1 and J usage is TRBJ2-1; 7 positions agree with TRBD1. The CDR3 is 16 amino acids. With V trimmed by 4 bases and J by 9 bases, 14 bases remained unmatched. Germline V lookup: CDR1 KGHDR, CDR2 SFDVKD. The DNA of the CDR3 is TGTGCCACCAGTGACCGACGGACAGGTAACGGTAGTGAGCAGTTCTTC. Translated: CATSDRRTGNGSEQFF.

On this clonotype itself: This clone may be a read error of a much larger clone one base away. This chain connects TRBV20-1 to TRBJ2-3; possible D gene TRBD2, 5 bases. The CDR3 sequence is 13 residues long. From germline, CDR1 is DFQATT and CDR2 SNEGSKA (reference sequence). The CDR3 is CSAARASTDTKYF. In nucleotides, the CDR3 is TGCAGTGCGGCTAGGGCTAGCACAGATACGAAGTATTTT.

In this sample, this clonotype turned up a few times. This sequence joins TRBV11-2 and TRBJ2-4, with D unresolved. Per germline, CDR1 SGHAT and CDR2 FQNNGV. V was shortened by 6 bases and J by 1 base, with 16 bases between the two germline ends. The CDR3 sequence is 16 residues long. CDR3: CASSSTALGAKNIQYF. The DNA for the CDR3 is TGTGCCAGCAGTTCAACAGCCCTCGGGGCCAAAAACATTCAGTACTTC.

This clonotype occurred many times. The chain carries TRBV12-3 or TRBV12-4 and TRBJ1-6; D gene unclear. V lost 6 bases and J 6 bases, leaving 15 bases between the germline ends. CDR3 length equals 15 residues. The CDR3 DNA is TGTGCCAGCAGCCCCCGGGGTGGGGTTAATTCACCCCTCCACTTT. It encodes CASSPRGGVNSPLHF.

This clonotype has at least ten counts. This chain uses TRBV9 with TRBJ2-3, with a tentative D call TRBD2 (7 bases). From germline, CDR1 is SGDLS and CDR2 YYNGEE. Trimming took off 2 bases at V and 4 bases at J, with 11 bases between the two ends. This CDR3 spans 14 amino acids. CDR3 in amino acids: CASSVGGLADTQYF. DNA for the CDR3: TGTGCCAGCAGCGTCGGGGGGCTTGCAGATACGCAGTATTTT.

In its sample, this clonotype was seen many times. The chain carries TRBV28 and TRBJ2-7, with D tentatively TRBD2 (6 bases). The V and J ends lost 6 bases and 4 bases respectively, with 10 bases between them. CDR3 size: 12 residues. Germline V gives CDR1 MDHEN, CDR2 SYDVKM. DNA for the CDR3: TGTGCCAGCAGCTCCGGGACTTACGAGCAGTACTTC. Amino acid sequence: CASSSGTYEQYF.

The chain uses TRBV7-8 and TRBJ2-6, with 11 bases aligning to TRBD2. Germline V CDR1 and CDR2: SGHVS, FQNEAQ. V trimming: 1 base; J trimming: 0 bases; junction bases outside the gene matches: 14. This CDR3 comprises 22 residues. CDR3 amino acids: CASSLVFLLAGALSSGANVLTF. In nucleotides, the CDR3 is TGTGCCAGCAGCTTAGTGTTTTTACTAGCGGGGGCCCTGAGCTCTGGGGCCAACGTCCTGACTTTC.

The chain links TRBV7-9 to TRBJ2-5; D is tentatively TRBD1 or TRBD2 (5 bases each). Germline lookup yields CDR1 SEHNR and CDR2 FQNEAQ (reference sequence). V gave up 4 bases and J gave up 1 base, with 16 bases separating them. The CDR3 length is 16 residues. CDR3: CASSWDQGLPQETQYF. Written as DNA, the CDR3 is TGTGCCAGCAGCTGGGACCAGGGTTTACCCCAAGAGACCCAGTACTTC.

V usage is TRBV5-1 and J usage is TRBJ2-2, with TRBD1 matching 7 bases. This CDR3 is 15 amino acids long. Germline-derived CDR1 and CDR2 are SGHRS and YFSETQ. Trimming cost V 0 bases and J 6 bases; bases outside gene matches: 5. This CDR3 is CASSLGQGFAGELFF. Written as DNA, the CDR3 is TGCGCCAGCAGCTTGGGACAGGGTTTTGCCGGGGAGCTGTTTTTT.

This clonotype occurred many times. The chain carries TRBV5-1 and TRBJ2-3, with TRBD2 matching over 7 bases. There are 15 residues in the CDR3. Germline lookup yields CDR1 SGHRS and CDR2 YFSETQ. With V trimmed by 1 base and J by 6 bases, 8 bases remained unmatched. As DNA, the CDR3 is TGCGCCAGCAGCTTGACAGCGGGGCCAAGGGATACGCAGTATTTT. Translated: CASSLTAGPRDTQYF.

The chain is built from TRBV7-9 and TRBJ2-1; 9 bases line up with TRBD1. After removal of 6 bases from V and 8 bases from J, the junction contained 8 bases not matched to a gene. The CDR3 totals 14 residues. CDR1 and CDR2 from the germline V gene are SEHNR and FQNEAQ (reference sequence). Here the CDR3 DNA reads TGTGCCAGCAGGGCCGGGACAGGGATACATGAGCAGTTCTTC. Residues: CASRAGTGIHEQFF.

This clonotype was found many times. The chain combines TRBV3-1 with TRBJ2-7; no clear D. Trimming removed 3 bases at V and 4 bases at J, with 13 bases between. CDR1 is LGHDT and CDR2 is YNNKEL in the germline V gene (reference sequence). This CDR3 spans 14 amino acids. CDR3 in DNA: TGTGCCAGCAGCCATTGGACGGCGAGTTACGAGCAGTACTTC. It is translated as CASSHWTASYEQYF.